This T cell receptor beta chain originates from a study of blood T cells in healthy people across ages. Per germline, CDR1 SGHRS and CDR2 YFSETQ. Germline trimming cut 0 bases from V and 7 bases from J; bases unmatched to any gene: 9. The CDR3 extends over 16 amino acids. With a J-beta primer mix and a sample-barcoded 5' primer, a second PCR ran about 7 to 12 cycles. The template-switch adaptor was a 5' adaptor with 12 random nucleotides. It tagged each cDNA molecule. TCRdb re-analysed the 5' RACE reads in MiXCR, keeping a single row per CDR3 protein. Of over a million distinct CDR3 sequences in the sample, around 25% are singletons; the top ten hold approximately 0.7%. The same data also went into a second study, on T cells of mothers and their children.

Sequencing input: blood. The sequence derives from a girl aged 2-10 years in good health. This rearrangement joins TRBV5-1 to TRBJ1-4, with TRBD1 matching 7 bases. The CDR3 reads CASSLDPRQGGEKLFF. DNA for the CDR3: TGCGCCAGCAGCTTGGATCCGCGGCAGGGGGGTGAAAAACTGTTTTTT. The whole variable domain, filled in from reference TRBV5-1 and TRBJ1-4, reads KAGVTQTPRYLIKTRGQQVTLSCSPISGHRSVSWYQQTPGQGLQFLFEYFSETQRNKGNFPGRFSGRQFSNSRSEMNVSTLELGDSALYLCASSLDPRQGGEKLFFGSGTQLSVL.